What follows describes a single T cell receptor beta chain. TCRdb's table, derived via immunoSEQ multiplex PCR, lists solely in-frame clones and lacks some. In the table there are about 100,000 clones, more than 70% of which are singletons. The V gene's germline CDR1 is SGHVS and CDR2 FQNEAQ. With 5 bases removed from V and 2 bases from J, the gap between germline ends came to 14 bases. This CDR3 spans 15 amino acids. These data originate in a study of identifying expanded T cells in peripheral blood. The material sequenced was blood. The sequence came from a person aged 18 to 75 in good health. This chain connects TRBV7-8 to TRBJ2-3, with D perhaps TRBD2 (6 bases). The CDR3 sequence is CASSLQSGFTDTQYF. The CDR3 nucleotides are TGTGCCAGCAGCCTACAAAGCGGGTTCACAGATACGCAGTATTTT. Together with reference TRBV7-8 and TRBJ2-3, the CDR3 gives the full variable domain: GAGVSQSPRYKVAKRGQDVALRCDPISGHVSLFWYQQALGQGPEFLTYFQNEAQLDKSGLPSDRFFAERPEGSVSTLKIQRTQQEDSAVYLCASSLQSGFTDTQYFGPGTRLTVL.